A selection of T cell receptor beta chains follows, all from one sample in a study of cytomegalovirus exposure and HLA in healthy donors. TCRdb keeps only in-frame clones here, not all; method: immunoSEQ multiplex PCR. The data show tens of thousands of clones, with less than 80% seen just once and about 2.1% held by the top ten. The sample was PBMCs. All receptors derive from a man aged 30 to 45 in good health and CMV-seronegative. Both conserved end residues are part of each CDR3. A D gene is named only where the DNA matches it firmly. Clone sizes are given selectively: once, few, many, or a class where the clone is expanded.

CDR3 length: 13; V gene: TRBV28; J gene: TRBJ1-1; clone size: NA; D gene: TRBD1; CDR3 protein: CASSESGGTEAFF; CDR3 DNA: TGTGCCAGCAGTGAGTCAGGGGGGACTGAAGCTTTCTTT
CDR3 length: 16; V gene: TRBV5-8; J gene: TRBJ2-3; clone size: once; D gene: TRBD2; CDR3 protein: CAATGSLAGVTDTQYF; CDR3 DNA: TGTGCCGCGACCGGTTCTTTAGCGGGAGTCACAGATACGCAGTATTTT
CDR3 length: 13; V gene: TRBV10-3; J gene: TRBJ1-2; clone size: NA; D gene: NA; CDR3 protein: CAISEYINYGYTF; CDR3 DNA: TGTGCCATCAGTGAGTACATTAACTATGGCTACACCTTC
CDR3 length: 16; V gene: TRBV4-1; J gene: TRBJ2-1; clone size: NA; D gene: TRBD2; CDR3 protein: CASSQVGGLAGKEQFF; CDR3 DNA: TGCGCCAGCAGCCAAGTCGGGGGACTAGCGGGAAAGGAGCAGTTCTTC
CDR3 length: 14; V gene: TRBV6-1; J gene: TRBJ2-7; clone size: NA; D gene: NA; CDR3 protein: CASSEGDRSYEQYF; CDR3 DNA: TGTGCCAGCAGTGAAGGTGACAGATCCTACGAGCAGTACTTC
CDR3 length: 16; V gene: TRBV6-6; J gene: TRBJ1-5; clone size: few; D gene: TRBD1; CDR3 protein: CASSPMEGQGNQPQHF; CDR3 DNA: TGTGCCAGCAGTCCGATGGAAGGACAGGGAAATCAGCCCCAGCATTTT
CDR3 length: 13; V gene: TRBV29-1; J gene: TRBJ2-7; clone size: NA; D gene: NA; CDR3 protein: CSAGHLSSYEQYF; CDR3 DNA: TGCAGCGCTGGACACCTAAGCTCCTACGAGCAGTACTTC
CDR3 length: 12; V gene: TRBV7-2; J gene: TRBJ2-7; clone size: NA; D gene: TRBD2; CDR3 protein: CASSLRGGEQYF; CDR3 DNA: TGTGCCAGCAGCTTACGGGGGGGCGAGCAGTACTTC
CDR3 length: 18; V gene: TRBV27; J gene: TRBJ1-5; clone size: once; D gene: NA; CDR3 protein: CASSLQGPQYYSNQPQHF; CDR3 DNA: TGTGCCAGCAGTTTACAGGGGCCCCAATATTATAGCAATCAGCCCCAGCATTTT
CDR3 length: 17; V gene: TRBV7-7; J gene: TRBJ2-2; clone size: few; D gene: TRBD1; CDR3 protein: CASSPNPGTGDTGELFF; CDR3 DNA: TGTGCCAGCAGCCCCAACCCAGGGACAGGGGACACCGGGGAGCTGTTTTTT
CDR3 length: 15; V gene: TRBV27; J gene: TRBJ1-1; clone size: once; D gene: NA; CDR3 protein: CASSSSPGLSTEAFF; CDR3 DNA: TGTGCCAGCAGTTCTTCCCCAGGGTTGAGCACTGAAGCTTTCTTT
CDR3 length: 13; V gene: TRBV10-1; J gene: TRBJ2-7; clone size: NA; D gene: TRBD1; CDR3 protein: CASSLGQADEQYF; CDR3 DNA: TGCGCCAGCAGCCTTGGACAGGCCGACGAGCAGTACTTC
CDR3 length: 16; V gene: TRBV5-1; J gene: TRBJ2-2; clone size: NA; D gene: TRBD1; CDR3 protein: CASSSQGQGSTGELFF; CDR3 DNA: TGCGCCAGCAGCTCCCAGGGACAGGGTTCCACCGGGGAGCTGTTTTTT
CDR3 length: 15; V gene: TRBV4-1; J gene: TRBJ1-5; clone size: NA; D gene: NA; CDR3 protein: CASSQTQTSNQPQHF; CDR3 DNA: TGCGCCAGCAGCCAAACACAGACTAGCAATCAGCCCCAGCATTTT
CDR3 length: 14; V gene: TRBV30; J gene: TRBJ2-5; clone size: NA; D gene: TRBD2; CDR3 protein: CAWSRTSGQETQYF; CDR3 DNA: TGTGCCTGGAGCCGTACTAGCGGCCAAGAGACCCAGTACTTC
CDR3 length: 15; V gene: TRBV5-1; J gene: TRBJ2-4; clone size: NA; D gene: TRBD2; CDR3 protein: CASRASGDLRNIQYF; CDR3 DNA: TGCGCCAGCAGAGCTAGCGGGGACCTAAGAAACATTCAGTACTTC
CDR3 length: 14; V gene: TRBV30; J gene: TRBJ1-2; clone size: NA; D gene: NA; CDR3 protein: CAWSVQGGGYGYTF; CDR3 DNA: TGTGCCTGGAGTGTACAGGGCGGGGGCTATGGCTACACCTTC
CDR3 length: 13; V gene: TRBV27; J gene: TRBJ1-5; clone size: few; D gene: NA; CDR3 protein: CASSLGLNQPQHF; CDR3 DNA: TGTGCCAGCAGTTTAGGACTCAATCAGCCCCAGCATTTT
CDR3 length: 15; V gene: TRBV9; J gene: TRBJ2-3; clone size: NA; D gene: NA; CDR3 protein: CASSVGNGRTDTQYF; CDR3 DNA: TGTGCCAGCAGCGTAGGGAACGGGAGAACAGATACGCAGTATTTT
CDR3 length: 16; V gene: TRBV9; J gene: TRBJ2-1; clone size: NA; D gene: TRBD2; CDR3 protein: CASSVELLAGYNEQFF; CDR3 DNA: TGTGCCAGCAGCGTAGAGTTACTAGCGGGGTACAATGAGCAGTTCTTC
CDR3 length: 13; V gene: TRBV30; J gene: TRBJ1-1; clone size: NA; D gene: NA; CDR3 protein: CAWRDGINTEAFF; CDR3 DNA: TGTGCCTGGCGTGACGGTATAAACACTGAAGCTTTCTTT
CDR3 length: 13; V gene: TRBV5-1; J gene: TRBJ1-2; clone size: NA; D gene: NA; CDR3 protein: CASSLNNNYGYTF; CDR3 DNA: TGCGCCAGCAGCTTGAACAATAACTATGGCTACACCTTC
CDR3 length: 14; V gene: TRBV7-2; J gene: TRBJ1-5; clone size: NA; D gene: NA; CDR3 protein: CASSLGTVGQPQHF; CDR3 DNA: TGTGCCAGCAGCTTAGGTACGGTTGGTCAGCCCCAGCATTTT
CDR3 length: 17; V gene: TRBV4-2; J gene: TRBJ2-3; clone size: NA; D gene: TRBD2; CDR3 protein: CASSQYPGLAGGVGQYF; CDR3 DNA: TGTGCCAGCAGCCAGTATCCGGGACTAGCGGGGGGGGTAGGGCAGTATTTT
CDR3 length: 17; V gene: TRBV5-1; J gene: TRBJ2-4; clone size: NA; D gene: NA; CDR3 protein: CASSPREGTLAKNIQYF; CDR3 DNA: TGCGCCAGCAGCCCCCGGGAAGGGACTCTAGCCAAAAACATTCAGTACTTC
CDR3 length: 17; V gene: TRBV4-3; J gene: TRBJ2-1; clone size: NA; D gene: TRBD2; CDR3 protein: CASSRREGPSLSNEQFF; CDR3 DNA: TGCGCCAGCAGCCGTAGGGAGGGGCCAAGTTTGTCCAATGAGCAGTTCTTC
CDR3 length: 14; V gene: TRBV14; J gene: TRBJ2-5; clone size: NA; D gene: NA; CDR3 protein: CASSATGGRETQYF; CDR3 DNA: TGTGCCAGCAGCGCAACCGGGGGACGAGAGACCCAGTACTTC
CDR3 length: 17; V gene: TRBV4-2; J gene: TRBJ2-1; clone size: NA; D gene: TRBD2; CDR3 protein: CASSQEGISGLYNEQFF; CDR3 DNA: TGTGCCAGCAGCCAAGAAGGCATTAGCGGGTTATACAATGAGCAGTTCTTC
CDR3 length: 11; V gene: TRBV28; J gene: TRBJ1-5; clone size: NA; D gene: NA; CDR3 protein: CASESSRAQHF; CDR3 DNA: TGTGCCAGCGAGAGTTCCAGGGCCCAGCATTTT
CDR3 length: 17; V gene: TRBV5-1; J gene: TRBJ2-3; clone size: NA; D gene: TRBD2; CDR3 protein: CASSPFFTSGTADTQYF; CDR3 DNA: TGCGCCAGCAGCCCCTTTTTTACTAGCGGGACCGCAGATACGCAGTATTTT
CDR3 length: 14; V gene: TRBV5-1; J gene: TRBJ2-7; clone size: NA; D gene: TRBD1; CDR3 protein: CASSRGQGPYEQYF; CDR3 DNA: TGCGCCAGCAGCCGCGGACAGGGGCCGTACGAGCAGTACTTC
CDR3 length: 19; V gene: TRBV19; J gene: TRBJ1-6; clone size: NA; D gene: TRBD1; CDR3 protein: CASSGLPTKTGVYNSPLHF; CDR3 DNA: TGTGCCAGTAGTGGCCTTCCCACAAAGACAGGGGTCTATAATTCACCCCTCCACTTT
CDR3 length: 13; V gene: TRBV6-1; J gene: TRBJ1-6; clone size: NA; D gene: TRBD1; CDR3 protein: CASQEGAWSPLHF; CDR3 DNA: TGTGCCAGCCAAGAGGGGGCTTGGTCACCCCTCCACTTT
CDR3 length: 15; V gene: TRBV19; J gene: TRBJ2-7; clone size: NA; D gene: TRBD1; CDR3 protein: CASSRTGDLGYEQYF; CDR3 DNA: TGTGCCAGTAGTCGCACAGGGGATTTGGGCTACGAGCAGTACTTC
CDR3 length: 15; V gene: TRBV4-1; J gene: TRBJ2-5; clone size: NA; D gene: TRBD2; CDR3 protein: CASSRPGGRLETQYF; CDR3 DNA: TGCGCCAGCAGCCGTCCGGGGGGGCGACTAGAGACCCAGTACTTC
CDR3 length: 13; V gene: TRBV2; J gene: TRBJ1-1; clone size: few; D gene: NA; CDR3 protein: CASIIQVRTEAFF; CDR3 DNA: TGTGCCAGCATTATCCAGGTTAGAACTGAAGCTTTCTTT
CDR3 length: 16; V gene: TRBV2; J gene: TRBJ2-2; clone size: NA; D gene: TRBD2; CDR3 protein: CASSEASGGALGELFF; CDR3 DNA: TGTGCCAGCAGTGAGGCTAGCGGGGGGGCACTCGGGGAGCTGTTTTTT
CDR3 length: 16; V gene: TRBV7-2; J gene: TRBJ1-2; clone size: NA; D gene: TRBD1; CDR3 protein: CASSLETGAPLYGYTF; CDR3 DNA: TGTGCCAGCAGCTTAGAGACAGGGGCACCTCTCTATGGCTACACCTTC
CDR3 length: 16; V gene: TRBV7-9; J gene: TRBJ2-2; clone size: NA; D gene: TRBD1; CDR3 protein: CASSLVGTGNTGELFF; CDR3 DNA: TGTGCCAGCAGCTTAGTTGGGACAGGGAACACCGGGGAGCTGTTTTTT
CDR3 length: 14; V gene: TRBV10-2; J gene: TRBJ2-7; clone size: NA; D gene: NA; CDR3 protein: CASSLGVLSGEQYF; CDR3 DNA: TGCGCCAGTTCCCTCGGGGTTCTATCGGGCGAGCAGTACTTC
CDR3 length: 17; V gene: TRBV10-3; J gene: TRBJ1-2; clone size: NA; D gene: NA; CDR3 protein: CAISEQVPTLANYGYTF; CDR3 DNA: TGTGCCATCAGTGAGCAAGTTCCGACGCTAGCTAACTATGGCTACACCTTC
CDR3 length: 14; V gene: TRBV18; J gene: TRBJ2-7; clone size: NA; D gene: TRBD1; CDR3 protein: CASTAGTGSYEQYF; CDR3 DNA: TGTGCCAGCACGGCCGGGACAGGGTCCTACGAGCAGTACTTC
CDR3 length: 14; V gene: TRBV11-3; J gene: TRBJ1-1; clone size: few; D gene: TRBD1; CDR3 protein: CASSLPGGNTEAFF; CDR3 DNA: TGTGCCAGCAGCTTACCAGGGGGAAACACTGAAGCTTTCTTT
CDR3 length: 14; V gene: TRBV19; J gene: TRBJ1-2; clone size: NA; D gene: NA; CDR3 protein: CASTPEGPLSGYTF; CDR3 DNA: TGTGCCAGTACCCCGGAGGGGCCGCTGAGTGGCTACACCTTC
CDR3 length: 18; V gene: TRBV30; J gene: TRBJ2-3; clone size: NA; D gene: TRBD2; CDR3 protein: CAWSVGVGASGRRDTQYF; CDR3 DNA: TGTGCCTGGAGTGTAGGCGTCGGAGCTAGCGGGAGACGGGATACGCAGTATTTT
CDR3 length: 15; V gene: TRBV13; J gene: TRBJ1-6; clone size: NA; D gene: NA; CDR3 protein: CASSLGLADNSPLHF; CDR3 DNA: TGTGCCAGCAGCTTAGGACTGGCGGATAATTCACCCCTCCACTTT
CDR3 length: 15; V gene: TRBV19; J gene: TRBJ1-5; clone size: NA; D gene: NA; CDR3 protein: CASRPNREYNQPQHF; CDR3 DNA: TGTGCCAGTAGGCCCAACAGGGAATACAATCAGCCCCAGCATTTT
CDR3 length: 12; V gene: TRBV14; J gene: TRBJ2-3; clone size: NA; D gene: NA; CDR3 protein: CASSQDRNTQYF; CDR3 DNA: TGTGCCAGCAGCCAAGACAGAAATACGCAGTATTTT
CDR3 length: 16; V gene: TRBV2; J gene: TRBJ2-6; clone size: NA; D gene: TRBD1; CDR3 protein: CASSVYRGPGANVLTF; CDR3 DNA: TGTGCCAGCAGTGTGTACAGGGGGCCTGGGGCCAACGTCCTGACTTTC
CDR3 length: 14; V gene: TRBV18; J gene: TRBJ1-4; clone size: few; D gene: NA; CDR3 protein: CASSPVRLGEKLFF; CDR3 DNA: TGTGCCAGCTCACCCGTCCGACTAGGTGAAAAACTGTTTTTT
CDR3 length: 13; V gene: TRBV19; J gene: TRBJ2-5; clone size: NA; D gene: NA; CDR3 protein: CASMAQNQETQYF; CDR3 DNA: TGTGCCAGTATGGCCCAAAATCAAGAGACCCAGTACTTC
CDR3 length: 13; V gene: TRBV7-2; J gene: TRBJ2-1; clone size: NA; D gene: TRBD2; CDR3 protein: CASSLVVAGEQFF; CDR3 DNA: TGTGCCAGCAGCCTCGTGGTAGCGGGGGAGCAGTTCTTC
CDR3 length: 13; V gene: TRBV27; J gene: TRBJ2-7; clone size: NA; D gene: TRBD2; CDR3 protein: CASSRGGTYEQYF; CDR3 DNA: TGTGCCAGCTCTCGGGGGGGGACGTACGAGCAGTACTTC
CDR3 length: 12; V gene: TRBV29-1; J gene: TRBJ2-7; clone size: NA; D gene: NA; CDR3 protein: CSVGGDSYEQYF; CDR3 DNA: TGCAGCGTTGGGGGGGACTCCTACGAGCAGTACTTC
CDR3 length: 14; V gene: TRBV30; J gene: TRBJ2-5; clone size: NA; D gene: NA; CDR3 protein: CAWSWMGVEETQYF; CDR3 DNA: TGTGCCTGGAGCTGGATGGGAGTCGAAGAGACCCAGTACTTC